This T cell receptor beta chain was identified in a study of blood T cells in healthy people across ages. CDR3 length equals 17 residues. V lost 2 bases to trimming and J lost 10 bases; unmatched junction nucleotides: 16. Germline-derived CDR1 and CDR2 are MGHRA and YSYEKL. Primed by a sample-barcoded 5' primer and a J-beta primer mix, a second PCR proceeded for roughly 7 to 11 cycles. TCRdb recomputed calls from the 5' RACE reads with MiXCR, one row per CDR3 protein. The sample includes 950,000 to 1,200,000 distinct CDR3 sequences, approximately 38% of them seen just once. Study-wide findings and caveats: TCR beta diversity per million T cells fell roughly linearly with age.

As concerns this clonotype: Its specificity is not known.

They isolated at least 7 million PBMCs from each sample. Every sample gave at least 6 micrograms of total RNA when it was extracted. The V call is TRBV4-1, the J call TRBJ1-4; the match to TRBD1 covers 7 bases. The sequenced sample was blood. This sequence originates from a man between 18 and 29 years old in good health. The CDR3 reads CASSQKVDSFRGVKLFF. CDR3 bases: TGCGCCAGCAGCCAAAAGGTGGACAGCTTCAGGGGGGTAAAACTGTTTTTT.